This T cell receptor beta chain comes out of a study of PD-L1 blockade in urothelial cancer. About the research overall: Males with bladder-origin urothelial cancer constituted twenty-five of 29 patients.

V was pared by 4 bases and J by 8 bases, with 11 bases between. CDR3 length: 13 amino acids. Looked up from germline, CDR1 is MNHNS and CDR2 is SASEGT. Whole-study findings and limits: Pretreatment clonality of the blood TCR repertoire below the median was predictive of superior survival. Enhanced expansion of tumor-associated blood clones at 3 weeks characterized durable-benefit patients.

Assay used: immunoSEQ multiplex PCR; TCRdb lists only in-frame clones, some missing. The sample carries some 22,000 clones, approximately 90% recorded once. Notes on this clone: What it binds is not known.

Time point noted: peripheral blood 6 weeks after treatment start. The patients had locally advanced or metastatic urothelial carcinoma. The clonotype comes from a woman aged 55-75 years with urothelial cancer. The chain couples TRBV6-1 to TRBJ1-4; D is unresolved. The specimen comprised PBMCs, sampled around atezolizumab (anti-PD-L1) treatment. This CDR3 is CASSGEGGEKLFF. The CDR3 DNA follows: TGTGCCAGCAGTGGGGAGGGTGGGGAAAAACTGTTTTTT.